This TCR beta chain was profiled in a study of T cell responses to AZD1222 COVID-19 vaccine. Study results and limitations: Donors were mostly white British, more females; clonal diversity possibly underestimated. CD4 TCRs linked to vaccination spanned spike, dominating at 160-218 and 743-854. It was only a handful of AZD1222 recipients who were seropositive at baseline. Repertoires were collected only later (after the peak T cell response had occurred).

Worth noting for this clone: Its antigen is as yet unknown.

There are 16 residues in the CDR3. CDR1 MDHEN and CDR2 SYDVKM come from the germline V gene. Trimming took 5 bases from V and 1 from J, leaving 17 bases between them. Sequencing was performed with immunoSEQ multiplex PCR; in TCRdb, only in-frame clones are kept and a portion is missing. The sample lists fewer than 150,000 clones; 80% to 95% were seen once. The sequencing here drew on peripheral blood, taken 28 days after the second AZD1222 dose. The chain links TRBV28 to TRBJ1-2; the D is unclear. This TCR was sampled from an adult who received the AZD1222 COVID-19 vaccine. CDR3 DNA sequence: TGTGCCAGCAGTCCGGCGAGTAGGCAGAGTAACTATGGCTACACCTTC. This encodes CASSPASRQSNYGYTF.